The 10 T cell receptor beta chains below come from one sample, sequenced in a study of blood T cell repertoires in COVID-19. The protocol was immunoSEQ multiplex PCR, while the TCRdb copy is restricted to in-frame clones and leaves out a portion. Of roughly 200,000 clones listed, 70% to 90% were seen once; the top ten hold 2.5% to 3%. Source material: peripheral blood. The source of these receptors is a middle-aged man with active or convalescent COVID-19.

The rearrangement uses TRBV3-1 (or the pseudogene TRBV3-2) and TRBJ2-7; tentatively, D is TRBD1 (5 bases). Trimming cost V 1 base and J 6 bases, with 13 bases left between them. The length of the CDR3 is 14 residues. Germline V gives CDR1 LGHDT, CDR2 YNNKEL (reference sequence). The CDR3 here is CASSQVQGNGEQYF. In nucleotides, the CDR3 is TGTGCCAGCAGCCAAGTCCAGGGTAATGGCGAGCAGTACTTC.

The rearrangement uses TRBV19 and TRBJ2-7; 9 bases align to TRBD1. The germline V gene has CDR1 LNHDA and CDR2 SQIVND (reference sequence). The CDR3 is 15 residues long. With 6 bases clipped from V and 3 bases from J, the junction kept 9 bases outside the gene matches. The CDR3 spells CASSNTGTGIYEQYF. The CDR3 DNA reads TGTGCCAGTAGCAACACCGGGACAGGGATCTACGAGCAGTACTTC.

This chain joins TRBV6-4 and TRBJ2-5; tentatively, D is TRBD1 (5 bases). The CDR3 sequence is 13 residues long. V was cut by 3 bases and J by 4 bases, with 9 bases left in between. Germline CDR1 MRHNA, CDR2 SNTAGT. In DNA form, the CDR3 reads TGTGCCAGCAGTGAAACAGGAAGAGAGACCCAGTACTTC. Translation gives CASSETGRETQYF.

The chain combines TRBV28 with TRBJ1-3; weak D call: TRBD1 (6 bases). CDR1 and CDR2 (germline): MDHEN, SYDVKM. The CDR3 loop spans 14 amino acids. The V gene lost 5 bases and the J gene lost 4 bases, with 12 bases spanning the gap. The CDR3 region is CASSRRGGGNTIYF. In DNA form, the CDR3 reads TGTGCCAGCAGTAGAAGAGGGGGAGGAAACACCATATATTTT. Combining the CDR3 with reference TRBV28 and TRBJ1-3 gives the whole variable domain DVKVTQSSRYLVKRTGEKVFLECVQDMDHENMFWYRQDPGLGLRLIYFSYDVKMKEKGDIPEGYSVSREKKERFSLILESASTNQTSMYLCASSRRGGGNTIYFGEGSWLTVV.

This clone was seen a few times. The chain employs TRBV7-2 and TRBJ2-7; TRBD1 is a possible D gene (6 bases). Germline V lookup: CDR1 SGHTA, CDR2 FQGNSA. Trimming left V 4 bases short and J 6 bases short, with 19 bases between. This CDR3 is 15 amino acids long. CDR3 in DNA: TGTGCCAGCAGCTCCCGGGACAAATCAATTCCCGAGCAGTACTTC. Translated, it gives CASSSRDKSIPEQYF.

The chain has TRBV10-3 and TRBJ1-1, with 7 bases identical to TRBD1. There are 14 residues in the CDR3. Germline-derived CDR1 and CDR2 are ENHRY and SYGVKD. The ends lost 4 bases at V and 2 bases at J; junction bases unmatched: 4. The CDR3 bases are TGTGCCATCAGTGGGACAGGAATCAACACTGAAGCTTTCTTT. It codes for CAISGTGINTEAFF.

The chain combines TRBV5-8 with TRBJ1-1; possible D gene TRBD1, 5 bases. Germline assignment: CDR1 SGHTS and CDR2 YDEGEE. Trimming took 4 bases from V and 8 from J, leaving 15 bases between them. The CDR3 has 13 amino acids. For the CDR3, the DNA is TGTGCCAGCAGCATTGGATGGGGGGGGGAAGCTTTCTTT. Translating it yields CASSIGWGGEAFF. The full variable domain, completed using reference TRBV5-8 and TRBJ1-1, is EAGVTQSPTHLIKTRGQQATLRCSPISGHTSVYWYQQALGLGLQFLLWYDEGEERNRGNFPPRFSGRQFPNYSSELNVNALELEDSALYLCASSIGWGGEAFFGQGTRLTVV.

The chain joins TRBV27 to TRBJ2-7; the D gene is possibly TRBD1 (6 bases). Germline loops: CDR1 MNHEY, CDR2 SMNVEV (reference sequence). The ends were cut back, 2 bases at V and 5 bases at J, with 13 bases in the middle. The CDR3 covers 14 residues. The CDR3 reads CASSLRGTVNEQYF. CDR3 coding DNA: TGTGCCAGCAGTTTAAGGGGGACCGTCAACGAGCAGTACTTC.

V and J are TRBV28 and TRBJ1-6, with no clear D. This CDR3 has 14 residues. Per germline, CDR1 MDHEN and CDR2 SYDVKM. V was trimmed by 6 bases and J by 10 bases, leaving 16 bases between them. The CDR3 loop reads CASSPTGYGSPLHF. CDR3 nucleotide sequence: TGTGCCAGCAGCCCCACGGGGTACGGGTCACCCCTCCACTTT.

The chain combines TRBV6-2 or TRBV6-3 with TRBJ1-2, with TRBD1 as a possible D gene (5 bases). The length of the CDR3 is 13 residues. With 4 bases removed from V and 4 bases from J, the gap between germline ends came to 10 bases. Germline V gene lookup returns CDR1 MNHEY and CDR2 SVGEGT. CDR3 sequence: CASSSRQLYGYTF. CDR3 sequence (DNA): TGTGCCAGCAGTTCCAGACAGCTCTATGGCTACACCTTC.